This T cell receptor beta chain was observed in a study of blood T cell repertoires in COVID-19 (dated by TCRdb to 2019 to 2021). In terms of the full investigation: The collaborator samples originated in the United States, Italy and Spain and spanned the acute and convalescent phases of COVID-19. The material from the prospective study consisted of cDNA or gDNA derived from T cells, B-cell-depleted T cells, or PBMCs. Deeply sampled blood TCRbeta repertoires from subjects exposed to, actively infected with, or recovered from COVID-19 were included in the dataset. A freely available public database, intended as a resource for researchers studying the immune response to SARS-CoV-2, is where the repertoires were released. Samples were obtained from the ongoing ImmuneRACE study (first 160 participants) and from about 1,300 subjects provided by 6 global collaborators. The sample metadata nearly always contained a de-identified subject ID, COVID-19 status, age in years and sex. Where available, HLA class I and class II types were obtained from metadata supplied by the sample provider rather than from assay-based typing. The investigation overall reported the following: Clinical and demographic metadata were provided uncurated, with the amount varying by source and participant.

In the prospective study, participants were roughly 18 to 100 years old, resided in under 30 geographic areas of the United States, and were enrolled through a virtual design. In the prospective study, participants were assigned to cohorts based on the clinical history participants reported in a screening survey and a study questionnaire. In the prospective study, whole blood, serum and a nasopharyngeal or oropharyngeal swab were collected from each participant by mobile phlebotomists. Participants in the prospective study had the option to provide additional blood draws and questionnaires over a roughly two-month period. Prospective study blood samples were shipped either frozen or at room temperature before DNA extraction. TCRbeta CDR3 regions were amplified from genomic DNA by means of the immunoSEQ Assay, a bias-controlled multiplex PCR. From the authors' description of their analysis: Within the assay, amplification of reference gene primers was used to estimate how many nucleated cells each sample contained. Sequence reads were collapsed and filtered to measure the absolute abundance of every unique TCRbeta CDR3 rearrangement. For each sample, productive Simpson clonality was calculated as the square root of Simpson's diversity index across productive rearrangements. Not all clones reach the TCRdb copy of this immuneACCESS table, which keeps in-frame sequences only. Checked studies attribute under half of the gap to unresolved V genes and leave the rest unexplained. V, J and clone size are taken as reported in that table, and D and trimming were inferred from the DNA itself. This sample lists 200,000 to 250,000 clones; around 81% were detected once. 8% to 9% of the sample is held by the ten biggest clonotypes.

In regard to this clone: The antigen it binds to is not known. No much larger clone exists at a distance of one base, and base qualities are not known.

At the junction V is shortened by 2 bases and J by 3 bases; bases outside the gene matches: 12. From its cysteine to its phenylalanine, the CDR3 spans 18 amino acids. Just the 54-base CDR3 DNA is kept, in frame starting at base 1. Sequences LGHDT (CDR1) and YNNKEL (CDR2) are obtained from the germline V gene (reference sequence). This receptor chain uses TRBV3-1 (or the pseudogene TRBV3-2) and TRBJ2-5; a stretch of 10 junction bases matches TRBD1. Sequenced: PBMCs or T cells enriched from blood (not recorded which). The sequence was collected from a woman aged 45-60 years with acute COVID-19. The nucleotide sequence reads TGTGCCAGCAGCCAATCCCCGGGGGTGACAGGGGGCGAAGAGACCCAGTACTTC. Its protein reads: CASSQSPGVTGGEETQYF.